Shown below are 24 T cell receptor beta chains from a single sample sequenced in a study of T cells expressing NK-cell markers. One entry per CDR3 protein, without DNA, is what TCRdb gives after re-calling the 5' RACE reads. This listing includes about 540,000 distinct CDR3 sequences. The sequenced sample was blood T cells: a sorted CD56 or NKG2C T cell subset, CD4+ or CD8+ T cells, or bulk PBMC T cells (not recorded which). Source of these receptors: a man younger than 35 in good health.

V is TRBV7-8 and J is TRBJ2-7; with no DNA, the TCRdb D assignment of TRBD1 cannot be verified. CDR1 is SGHVS and CDR2 is FQNEAQ in the germline V gene. CDR3 length equals 17 residues. CDR3 loop: CASSLAIGDPYSYEQYF.

The gene calls are TRBV7-2 and TRBJ2-5; TCRdb designates TRBD1, a call that cannot be tested without DNA. The CDR3 is 16 residues long. The germline V gene encodes CDR1 SGHTA and CDR2 FQGNSA. The CDR3 sequence is CASSLSGTVDVETQYF.

V and J are TRBV10-2 and TRBJ2-1; TCRdb designates TRBD2, a call that cannot be tested without DNA. This CDR3 has 15 residues. Germline V gene data show CDR1 as WSHSY and CDR2 as SAAADI. Here the CDR3 reads CASSRASGRRNEQFF.

The chain recombines TRBV5-1 with TRBJ2-7; the TCRdb call, TRBD2, lacks DNA for checking. This CDR3 region has 15 residues. Germline V gene lookup returns CDR1 SGHRS and CDR2 YFSETQ. CDR3 region: CASSLEPSGMWEQYF.

The V and J genes are TRBV5-5 and TRBJ2-7; the D gene TCRdb calls, TRBD1, cannot be checked with no DNA. The CDR3 has 13 residues. The germline CDR1 and CDR2 sequences are SGHKS and YYEKEE (reference sequence). CDR3 sequence: CASSLNAPYEQYF.

The V and J genes are TRBV6-5 and TRBJ2-2; TCRdb picks TRBD1, but there is no DNA to check that call. The length of the CDR3 is 16 residues. CDR1 is MNHEY and CDR2 is SVGAGI in the germline V gene. The CDR3 sequence is CASSLNGQVDTGELFF.

The J gene is TRBJ1-4, the V gene TRBV28; TCRdb lists TRBD1, though no DNA is available to test this call. The CDR3 contains 14 residues. Germline V gives CDR1 MDHEN, CDR2 SYDVKM. Here the CDR3 reads CASNQGLTNEKLFF.

The V gene is TRBV20-1, the J gene TRBJ1-6; as DNA is missing, the TRBD1 call by TCRdb cannot be tested. The CDR3 totals 15 residues. The germline CDR1 and CDR2 sequences are DFQATT and SNEGSKA (reference sequence). CDR3 sequence reads: CSARDPGRGNSPLHF.

J is TRBJ2-7 and V is TRBV9; the TCRdb D gene call, TRBD1, has no DNA to confirm it. From germline, CDR1 is SGDLS and CDR2 YYNGEE. The CDR3 length is 14 residues. The CDR3 sequence is CASSVEGAGHEQYF.

The rearrangement uses TRBV27 and TRBJ2-1; TCRdb indicates TRBD2, and absent DNA this call remains unverified. The CDR3 length is 15 residues. The germline gives CDR1 MNHEY, CDR2 SMNVEV (reference sequence). CDR3 amino acids: CASSLTSGSGNEQFF.

This chain links TRBV20-1 with TRBJ1-6; TCRdb indicates TRBD1, and absent DNA this call remains unverified. The CDR3 consists of 15 residues. Germline CDR1 reads DFQATT; CDR2 reads SNEGSKA (reference sequence). The CDR3 sequence: CSARTHGIRNSPLHF.

This chain uses TRBV5-5 with TRBJ2-1; with no DNA, the TCRdb D assignment of TRBD2 cannot be verified. The CDR3 runs 16 residues. Germline lookup yields CDR1 SGHKS and CDR2 YYEKEE (reference sequence). CDR3 loop: CASSTETGGFYNEQFF.

The chain carries TRBV5-1 and TRBJ2-1; TCRdb calls TRBD2, which cannot be checked without DNA. This CDR3 comprises 14 residues. CDR1 SGHRS and CDR2 YFSETQ come from the germline V gene. CDR3 amino acids: CASSARTNYNEQFF.

V gene TRBV20-1 combines with J gene TRBJ2-5; no DNA is available, so the TRBD1 call from TCRdb remains unchecked. This CDR3 is 16 amino acids long. CDR1 DFQATT and CDR2 SNEGSKA come from the germline V gene (reference sequence). The CDR3 is CSAPRGASPYQETQYF.

This rearrangement joins TRBV29-1 to TRBJ2-1; the D gene TCRdb calls, TRBD2, cannot be checked with no DNA. Germline V gives CDR1 SQVTM, CDR2 ANQGSEA. This CDR3 has 15 amino acids. The CDR3 reads CSVEGREGSYNEQFF.

The chain uses TRBV5-1 and TRBJ2-3; TCRdb names TRBD2, which stays unverified in the absence of DNA. In germline, CDR1 is SGHRS, CDR2 YFSETQ. This CDR3 has 13 amino acids. The CDR3 sequence: CASSLVTSDTQYF.

The V gene is TRBV4-1, the J gene TRBJ2-2. The CDR3 totals 15 residues. Germline CDR1 and CDR2: MGHRA and YSYEKL. CDR3 region: CASSQGISFAGELFF.

V gene TRBV20-1 combines with J gene TRBJ2-3; as DNA is missing, the TRBD1 call by TCRdb cannot be tested. The CDR3 covers 14 residues. CDR1 DFQATT and CDR2 SNEGSKA come from the germline V gene (reference sequence). The CDR3 loop reads CSARDTVARGTQYF.

V and J are TRBV11-2 and TRBJ2-7; checking the TCRdb D call of TRBD1 is not possible without DNA. This CDR3 is 15 amino acids long. The germline V gene has CDR1 SGHAT and CDR2 FQNNGV. The CDR3 loop is CASSTPGTRPYEQYF.

The V gene is TRBV28, the J gene TRBJ2-1. CDR1 is MDHEN and CDR2 is SYDVKM in the germline V gene. The length of the CDR3 is 16 residues. CDR3 loop: CASSPVGGRSYNEQFF.

The rearrangement joins TRBV10-3 to TRBJ2-3; the D gene TCRdb calls, TRBD2, cannot be checked with no DNA. The germline gives CDR1 ENHRY, CDR2 SYGVKD. This CDR3 is 16 amino acids long. Here the CDR3 reads CAISAGTSGPTDTQYF.

This sequence joins TRBV29-1 and TRBJ2-7. Germline V CDR1 and CDR2: SQVTM, ANQGSEA. This CDR3 contains 12 residues. The CDR3 spells CSVDSSGSEQYF.

CDR3: CASSFPPITLGELFF. This chain connects TRBV6-2 or TRBV6-3 to TRBJ2-2; with no DNA, the TCRdb D assignment of TRBD1 cannot be verified. CDR1 and CDR2 from the germline V gene are MNHEY and SVGEGT. The CDR3 runs 15 residues.

V and J are TRBV11-1 and TRBJ2-2; TCRdb's D call of TRBD1 is untestable without DNA. This CDR3 is built from 13 residues. The germline gives CDR1 SGHAT, CDR2 FQDESV (reference sequence). The CDR3 region is CAVSEGDTGELFF.